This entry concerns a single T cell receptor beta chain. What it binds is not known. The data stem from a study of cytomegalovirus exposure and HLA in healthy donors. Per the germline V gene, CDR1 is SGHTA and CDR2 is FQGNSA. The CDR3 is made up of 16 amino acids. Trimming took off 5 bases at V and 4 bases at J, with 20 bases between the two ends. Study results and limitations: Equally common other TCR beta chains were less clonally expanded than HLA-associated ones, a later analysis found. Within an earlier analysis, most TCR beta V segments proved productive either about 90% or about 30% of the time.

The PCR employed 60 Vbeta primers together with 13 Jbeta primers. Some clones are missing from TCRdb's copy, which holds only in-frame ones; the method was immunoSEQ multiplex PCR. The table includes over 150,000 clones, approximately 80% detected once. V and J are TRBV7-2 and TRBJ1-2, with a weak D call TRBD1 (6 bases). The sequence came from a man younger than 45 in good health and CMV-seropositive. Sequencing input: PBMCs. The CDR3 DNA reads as TGTGCCAGCAGCCCTCCCCCAGGGGTCCGAGCCTATGGCTACACCTTC. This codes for CASSPPPGVRAYGYTF.